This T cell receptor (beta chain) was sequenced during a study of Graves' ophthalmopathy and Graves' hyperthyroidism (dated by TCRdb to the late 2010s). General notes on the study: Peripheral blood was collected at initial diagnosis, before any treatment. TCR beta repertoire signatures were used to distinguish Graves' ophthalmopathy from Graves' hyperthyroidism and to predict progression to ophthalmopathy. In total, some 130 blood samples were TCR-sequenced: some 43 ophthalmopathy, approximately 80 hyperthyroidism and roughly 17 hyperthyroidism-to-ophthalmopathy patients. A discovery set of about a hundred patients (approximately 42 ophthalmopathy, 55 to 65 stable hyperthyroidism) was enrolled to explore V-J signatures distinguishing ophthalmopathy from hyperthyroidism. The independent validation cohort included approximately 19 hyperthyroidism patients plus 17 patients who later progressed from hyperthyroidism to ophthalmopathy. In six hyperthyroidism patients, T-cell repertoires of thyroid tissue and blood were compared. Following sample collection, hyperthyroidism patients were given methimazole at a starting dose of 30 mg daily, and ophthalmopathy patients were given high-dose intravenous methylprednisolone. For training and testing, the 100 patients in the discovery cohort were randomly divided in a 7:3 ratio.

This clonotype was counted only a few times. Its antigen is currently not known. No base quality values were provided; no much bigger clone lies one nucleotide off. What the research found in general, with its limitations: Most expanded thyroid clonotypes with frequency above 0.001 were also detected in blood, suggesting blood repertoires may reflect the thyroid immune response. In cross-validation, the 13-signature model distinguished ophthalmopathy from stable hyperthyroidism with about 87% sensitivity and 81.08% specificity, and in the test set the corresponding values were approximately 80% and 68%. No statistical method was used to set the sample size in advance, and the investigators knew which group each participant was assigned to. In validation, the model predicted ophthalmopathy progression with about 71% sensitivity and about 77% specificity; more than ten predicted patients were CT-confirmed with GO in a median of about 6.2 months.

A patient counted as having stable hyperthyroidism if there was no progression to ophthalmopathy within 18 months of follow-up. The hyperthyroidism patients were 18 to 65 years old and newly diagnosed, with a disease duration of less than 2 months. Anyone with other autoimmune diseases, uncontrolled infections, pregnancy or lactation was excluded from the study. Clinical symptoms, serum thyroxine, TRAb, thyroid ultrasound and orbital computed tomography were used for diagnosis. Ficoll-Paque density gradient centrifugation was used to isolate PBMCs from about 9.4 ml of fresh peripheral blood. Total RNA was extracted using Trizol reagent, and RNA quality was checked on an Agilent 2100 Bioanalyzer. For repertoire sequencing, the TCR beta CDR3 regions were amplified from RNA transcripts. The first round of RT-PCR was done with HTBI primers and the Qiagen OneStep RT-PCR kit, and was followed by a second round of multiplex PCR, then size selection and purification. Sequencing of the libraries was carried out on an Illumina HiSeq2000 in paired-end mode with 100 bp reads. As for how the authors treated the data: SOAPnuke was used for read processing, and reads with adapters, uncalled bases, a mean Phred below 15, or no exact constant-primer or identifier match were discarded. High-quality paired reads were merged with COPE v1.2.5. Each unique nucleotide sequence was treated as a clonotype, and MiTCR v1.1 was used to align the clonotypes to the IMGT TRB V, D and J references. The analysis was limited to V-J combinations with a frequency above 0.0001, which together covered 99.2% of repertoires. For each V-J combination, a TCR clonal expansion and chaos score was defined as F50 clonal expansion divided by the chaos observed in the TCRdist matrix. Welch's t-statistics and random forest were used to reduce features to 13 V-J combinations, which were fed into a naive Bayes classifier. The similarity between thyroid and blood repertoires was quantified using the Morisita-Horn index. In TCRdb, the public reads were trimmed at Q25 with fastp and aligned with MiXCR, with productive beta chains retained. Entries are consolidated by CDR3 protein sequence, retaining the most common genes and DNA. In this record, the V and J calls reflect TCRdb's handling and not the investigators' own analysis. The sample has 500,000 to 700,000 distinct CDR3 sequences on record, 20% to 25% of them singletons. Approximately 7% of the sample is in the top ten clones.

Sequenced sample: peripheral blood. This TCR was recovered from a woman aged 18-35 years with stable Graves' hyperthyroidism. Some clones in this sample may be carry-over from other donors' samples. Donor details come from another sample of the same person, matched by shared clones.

CDR3 protein: CASSLKVTGNTGELFF. The DNA sequence reads TGCGCCAGCAGCTTGAAAGTTACAGGGAACACCGGGGAGCTGTTTTTT. The sequence is built from TRBV5-1 and TRBJ2-2; the best D guess is TRBD1, with 5 bases matching. V drops 1 base and J drops 1 base, leaving 11 bases in between. The germline V gene sets CDR1 to SGHRS and CDR2 to YFSETQ. The CDR3, from cysteine to phenylalanine, totals 16 residues. Only the CDR3 DNA stays, 48 bases, in frame from base 1.